The rows below give T cell receptor beta chains drawn from one sample of a study of T-cell reconstitution after alpha-beta-depleted transplantation in children. TCRdb itself ran the PCR reads through MiXCR, one entry per CDR3 protein. The data contain about 400,000 distinct CDR3 sequences, 15% to 20% of them singletons. The sequences come from PBMCs, mostly from graft donor cells, collected 360 days after TCRalphabeta/CD19-depleted stem cell transplant. These receptors came from a boy under three years old who had a stem cell transplant for Wiskott-Aldrich syndrome, so the T cells may come from the graft donor. CDR3s include the opening cysteine and the closing phenylalanine or tryptophan. A D gene is named only where the DNA matches it firmly. A row's size may be missing; if present it is once, few, many or a size class.

d_gene: TRBD1
abundance: few
v_gene: TRBV25-1
j_gene: TRBJ2-7
CDR3aa: CASSDRDRGAYEQYF
CDR3nt: TGTGCCAGCAGTGACCGGGACAGGGGAGCCTACGAGCAGTACTTC

d_gene: NA
abundance: NA
v_gene: TRBV11-2
j_gene: TRBJ2-3
CDR3aa: CASSSSGSDTQYF
CDR3nt: TGTGCCAGCAGCTCTTCTGGGTCGGATACGCAGTATTTT

d_gene: TRBD1
abundance: few
v_gene: TRBV20-1
j_gene: TRBJ2-5
CDR3aa: CSARERPGTGGGETQYF
CDR3nt: TGCAGTGCTAGAGAAAGGCCCGGGACAGGGGGCGGGGAGACCCAGTACTTC

d_gene: NA
abundance: once
v_gene: TRBV9
j_gene: TRBJ2-1
CDR3aa: CASSPRDFFSYNEQFF
CDR3nt: TGTGCCAGCAGCCCTCGGGACTTCTTCTCCTACAATGAGCAGTTCTTC

d_gene: NA
abundance: NA
v_gene: TRBV20-1
j_gene: TRBJ2-4
CDR3aa: CSARDALTRNIQYF
CDR3nt: TGCAGTGCTAGAGATGCCTTGACTAGAAACATTCAGTACTTC

d_gene: TRBD1
abundance: NA
v_gene: TRBV29-1
j_gene: TRBJ2-4
CDR3aa: CSVEGTENIQYF
CDR3nt: TGCAGCGTTGAGGGGACAGAAAACATTCAGTACTTC

d_gene: TRBD1
abundance: few
v_gene: TRBV5-1
j_gene: TRBJ2-7
CDR3aa: CASTPGQTYEQYF
CDR3nt: TGCGCCAGCACCCCGGGACAGACCTACGAGCAGTACTTC

d_gene: NA
abundance: NA
v_gene: TRBV6-1
j_gene: TRBJ2-4
CDR3aa: CASSPKKTLAKNIQYF
CDR3nt: TGTGCCAGCAGCCCCAAAAAGACGCTAGCCAAAAACATTCAGTACTTC

d_gene: NA
abundance: NA
v_gene: TRBV9
j_gene: TRBJ2-6
CDR3aa: CASSPRGGSGANVLTF
CDR3nt: TGTGCCAGCAGCCCCCGGGGAGGCTCTGGGGCCAACGTCCTGACTTTC

d_gene: TRBD1
abundance: few
v_gene: TRBV6-1
j_gene: TRBJ1-1
CDR3aa: CASSAGTGKGEAFF
CDR3nt: TGTGCCAGCAGTGCCGGGACAGGGAAGGGTGAAGCTTTCTTT

d_gene: NA
abundance: few
v_gene: TRBV12-3/TRBV12-4
j_gene: TRBJ2-7
CDR3aa: CASSLRGYTYEQYF
CDR3nt: TGTGCCAGCAGTTTGAGGGGCTACACCTACGAGCAGTACTTC

d_gene: NA
abundance: NA
v_gene: TRBV29-1
j_gene: TRBJ2-7
CDR3aa: CSVLLPGHLYEQYF
CDR3nt: TGCAGCGTTTTACTCCCGGGACACCTCTACGAGCAGTACTTC

d_gene: NA
abundance: few
v_gene: TRBV5-1
j_gene: TRBJ2-5
CDR3aa: CASSPWGHNQETQYF
CDR3nt: TGCGCCAGCAGCCCCTGGGGACATAACCAAGAGACCCAGTACTTC

d_gene: NA
abundance: few
v_gene: TRBV24-1
j_gene: TRBJ2-1
CDR3aa: CATSGGGLPYNEQFF
CDR3nt: TGTGCCACCAGTGGGGGAGGCTTACCCTACAATGAGCAGTTCTTC

d_gene: NA
abundance: NA
v_gene: TRBV12-3/TRBV12-4
j_gene: TRBJ1-4
CDR3aa: CASFLPGDWGEKLFF
CDR3nt: TGTGCCAGCTTTCTGCCGGGGGACTGGGGGGAAAAACTGTTTTTT

d_gene: TRBD1
abundance: NA
v_gene: TRBV7-6
j_gene: TRBJ2-4
CDR3aa: CASSFGTGGGIQYF
CDR3nt: TGTGCCAGCAGCTTCGGAACAGGGGGCGGAATTCAGTACTTC

d_gene: NA
abundance: few
v_gene: TRBV3-1
j_gene: TRBJ2-1
CDR3aa: CASSQEVSYNEQFF
CDR3nt: TGTGCCAGCAGCCAAGAGGTATCCTACAATGAGCAGTTCTTC

d_gene: NA
abundance: many
v_gene: TRBV15
j_gene: TRBJ2-5
CDR3aa: CATSPTGTETQYF
CDR3nt: TGTGCCACCAGCCCCACAGGGACGGAGACCCAGTACTTC

d_gene: NA
abundance: once
v_gene: TRBV7-9
j_gene: TRBJ1-5
CDR3aa: CASSLGARGPQHF
CDR3nt: TGTGCCAGCAGCTTAGGAGCCAGGGGCCCCCAGCATTTT

d_gene: NA
abundance: few
v_gene: TRBV13
j_gene: TRBJ1-3
CDR3aa: CASSFVTGNTIYF
CDR3nt: TGTGCCAGCAGCTTTGTTACTGGAAACACCATATATTTT

d_gene: TRBD1
abundance: NA
v_gene: TRBV20-1
j_gene: TRBJ2-5
CDR3aa: CSASQGAGTQYF
CDR3nt: TGCAGTGCTAGTCAGGGGGCAGGCACCCAGTACTTC

d_gene: NA
abundance: NA
v_gene: TRBV12-3/TRBV12-4
j_gene: TRBJ2-2
CDR3aa: CASSPEGRRTPGELFF
CDR3nt: TGTGCCAGCAGCCCAGAGGGCAGGAGGACCCCCGGGGAGCTGTTTTTT

d_gene: TRBD2
abundance: NA
v_gene: TRBV27
j_gene: TRBJ2-3
CDR3aa: CASSSHLSGATDTQYF
CDR3nt: TGTGCCAGCAGTTCGCACCTGAGCGGGGCCACAGATACGCAGTATTTT

d_gene: NA
abundance: NA
v_gene: TRBV11-2
j_gene: TRBJ2-5
CDR3aa: CASSQSGQGSETQYF
CDR3nt: TGTGCCAGCAGCCAAAGTGGGCAGGGGAGCGAGACCCAGTACTTC

d_gene: NA
abundance: NA
v_gene: TRBV5-1
j_gene: TRBJ2-2
CDR3aa: CASSKMRRGNTGELFF
CDR3nt: TGCGCCAGCAGCAAAATGCGGCGAGGGAACACCGGGGAGCTGTTTTTT

d_gene: TRBD1
abundance: NA
v_gene: TRBV15
j_gene: TRBJ2-7
CDR3aa: CATSRDNTGGAEQYF
CDR3nt: TGTGCCACCAGCAGAGACAATACAGGGGGCGCCGAGCAGTACTTC

d_gene: NA
abundance: NA
v_gene: TRBV19
j_gene: TRBJ2-2
CDR3aa: CASSLSTGTTNTGELFF
CDR3nt: TGTGCCAGTAGCCTCAGTACCGGGACCACGAACACCGGGGAGCTGTTTTTT

d_gene: NA
abundance: few
v_gene: TRBV6-5
j_gene: TRBJ2-4
CDR3aa: CASSYWAGQTNIQYF
CDR3nt: TGTGCCAGCAGTTACTGGGCCGGACAGACTAACATTCAGTACTTC

d_gene: TRBD1
abundance: many
v_gene: TRBV28
j_gene: TRBJ1-5
CDR3aa: CASSLPHRGQGNQPQHF
CDR3nt: TGTGCCAGCAGTTTACCCCACAGGGGACAGGGCAATCAGCCCCAGCATTTT

d_gene: NA
abundance: NA
v_gene: TRBV11-2
j_gene: TRBJ2-2
CDR3aa: CASSLGALNTGELFF
CDR3nt: TGTGCCAGCAGCTTAGGGGCCTTGAACACCGGGGAGCTGTTTTTT

d_gene: NA
abundance: few
v_gene: TRBV24-1
j_gene: TRBJ2-1
CDR3aa: CATSDFPEGEQFF
CDR3nt: TGTGCCACCAGTGATTTTCCCGAGGGTGAGCAGTTCTTC

d_gene: NA
abundance: NA
v_gene: TRBV20-1
j_gene: TRBJ2-3
CDR3aa: CSADSPVSDTQYF
CDR3nt: TGCAGTGCGGATTCCCCGGTCTCAGATACGCAGTATTTT

d_gene: TRBD2
abundance: NA
v_gene: TRBV4-1
j_gene: TRBJ2-1
CDR3aa: CASSLDLRGGPNEQFF
CDR3nt: TGCGCCAGCAGCCTAGATCTCCGGGGGGGCCCTAATGAGCAGTTCTTC

d_gene: TRBD1
abundance: NA
v_gene: TRBV10-3
j_gene: TRBJ2-3
CDR3aa: CAIGGPGTADTQYF
CDR3nt: TGTGCCATCGGGGGTCCCGGGACAGCAGATACGCAGTATTTT

d_gene: NA
abundance: NA
v_gene: TRBV2
j_gene: TRBJ2-1
CDR3aa: CASSEALAYNEQFF
CDR3nt: TGTGCCAGCAGTGAAGCCCTCGCCTACAATGAGCAGTTCTTC

d_gene: TRBD2
abundance: many
v_gene: TRBV7-6
j_gene: TRBJ2-1
CDR3aa: CASSSPGLGSHNEQFF
CDR3nt: TGTGCCAGCAGCTCCCCCGGACTAGGATCCCACAATGAGCAGTTCTTC

d_gene: TRBD2
abundance: NA
v_gene: TRBV7-2
j_gene: TRBJ2-2
CDR3aa: CASSRSSGSGTGELFF
CDR3nt: TGTGCCAGCAGCCGATCTAGCGGGAGTGGGACCGGGGAGCTGTTTTTT

d_gene: NA
abundance: few
v_gene: TRBV29-1
j_gene: TRBJ2-2
CDR3aa: CSVEVLLNTGELFF
CDR3nt: TGCAGCGTTGAAGTTCTGTTGAACACCGGGGAGCTGTTTTTT